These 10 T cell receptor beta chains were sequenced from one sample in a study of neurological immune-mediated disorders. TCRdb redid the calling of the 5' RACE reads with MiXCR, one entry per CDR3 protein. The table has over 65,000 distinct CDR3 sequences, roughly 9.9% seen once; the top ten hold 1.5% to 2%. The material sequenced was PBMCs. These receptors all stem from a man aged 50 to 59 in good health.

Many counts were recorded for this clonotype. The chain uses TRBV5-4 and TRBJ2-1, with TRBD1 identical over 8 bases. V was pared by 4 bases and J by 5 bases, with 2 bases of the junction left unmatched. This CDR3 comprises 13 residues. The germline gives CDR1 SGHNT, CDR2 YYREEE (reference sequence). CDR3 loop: CASSRQGNNEQFF. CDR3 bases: TGTGCCAGCAGCCGACAGGGGAACAATGAGCAGTTCTTC.

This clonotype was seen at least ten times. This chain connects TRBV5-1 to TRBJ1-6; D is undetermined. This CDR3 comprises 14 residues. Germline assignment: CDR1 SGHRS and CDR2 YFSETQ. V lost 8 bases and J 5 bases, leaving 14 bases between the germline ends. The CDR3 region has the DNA TGCGCCAGTTCGGGAGGACGGAATAATTCACCCCTCCACTTT. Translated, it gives CASSGGRNNSPLHF.

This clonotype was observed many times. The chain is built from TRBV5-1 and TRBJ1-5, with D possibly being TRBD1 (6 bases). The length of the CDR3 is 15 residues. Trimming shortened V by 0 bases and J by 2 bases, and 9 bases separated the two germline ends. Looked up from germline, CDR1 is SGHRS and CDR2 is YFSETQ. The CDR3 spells CASSLDAGGNQPQHF. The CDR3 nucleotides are TGCGCCAGCAGCTTGGACGCAGGGGGCAATCAGCCCCAGCATTTT.

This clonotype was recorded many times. CDR3 protein: CASSRTQPNEKLFF. The CDR3 region has the DNA TGCGCCAGCAGCCGGACTCAACCTAATGAAAAACTGTTTTTT. This chain uses TRBV4-1 with TRBJ1-4; no reliable D call. V was pared by 4 bases and J by 3 bases, with 9 bases between. The CDR3 has 14 residues. Germline loops: CDR1 MGHRA, CDR2 YSYEKL.

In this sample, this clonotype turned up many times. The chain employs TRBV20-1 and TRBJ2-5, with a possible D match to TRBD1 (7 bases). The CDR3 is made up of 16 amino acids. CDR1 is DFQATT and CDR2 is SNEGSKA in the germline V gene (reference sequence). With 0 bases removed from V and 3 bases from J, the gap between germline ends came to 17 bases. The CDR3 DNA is TGCAGTGCTAGAGATCTCGGAGGGGGCGTAAAAGAGACCCAGTACTTC. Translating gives CSARDLGGGVKETQYF.

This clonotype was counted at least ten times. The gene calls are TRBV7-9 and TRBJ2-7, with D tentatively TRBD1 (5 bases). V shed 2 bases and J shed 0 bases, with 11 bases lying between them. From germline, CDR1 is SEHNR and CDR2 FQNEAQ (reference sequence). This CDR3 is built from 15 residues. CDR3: CASSLRGSSSYEQYF. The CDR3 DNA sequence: TGTGCCAGCAGCTTAAGGGGCTCCAGCTCCTACGAGCAGTACTTC.

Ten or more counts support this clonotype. The CDR3 coding sequence is TGTGCCAGCAGTTACTCGCCCAGCGCCAGCACAGATACGCAGTATTTT. Its protein is CASSYSPSASTDTQYF. The chain combines TRBV6-6 with TRBJ2-3; D remains ambiguous. CDR1 and CDR2 from the germline V gene are MNHNY and SVGAGI (reference sequence). Trimming stripped 0 bases from V and 0 bases from J, with 10 bases between. The CDR3 has 16 amino acids.

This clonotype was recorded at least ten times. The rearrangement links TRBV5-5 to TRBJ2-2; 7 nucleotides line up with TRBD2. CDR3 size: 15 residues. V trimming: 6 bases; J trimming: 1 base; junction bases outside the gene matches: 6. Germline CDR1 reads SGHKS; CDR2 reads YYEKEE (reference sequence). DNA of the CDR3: TGTGCCAGCACCTCGCGGGAGTGGAACACCGGGGAGCTGTTTTTT. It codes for CASTSREWNTGELFF.

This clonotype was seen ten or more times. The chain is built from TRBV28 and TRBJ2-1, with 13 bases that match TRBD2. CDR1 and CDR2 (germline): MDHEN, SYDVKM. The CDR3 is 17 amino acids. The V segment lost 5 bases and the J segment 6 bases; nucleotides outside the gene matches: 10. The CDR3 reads CASSPSRLAGGGNEQFF. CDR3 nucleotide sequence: TGTGCCAGCAGTCCTTCTCGACTAGCGGGGGGAGGCAATGAGCAGTTCTTC.

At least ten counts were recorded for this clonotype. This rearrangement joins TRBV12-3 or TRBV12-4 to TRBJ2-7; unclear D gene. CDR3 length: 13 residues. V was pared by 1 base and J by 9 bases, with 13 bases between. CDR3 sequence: CASSLGKVVGQYF. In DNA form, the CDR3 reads TGTGCCAGCAGTTTAGGCAAAGTAGTAGGGCAGTACTTC.